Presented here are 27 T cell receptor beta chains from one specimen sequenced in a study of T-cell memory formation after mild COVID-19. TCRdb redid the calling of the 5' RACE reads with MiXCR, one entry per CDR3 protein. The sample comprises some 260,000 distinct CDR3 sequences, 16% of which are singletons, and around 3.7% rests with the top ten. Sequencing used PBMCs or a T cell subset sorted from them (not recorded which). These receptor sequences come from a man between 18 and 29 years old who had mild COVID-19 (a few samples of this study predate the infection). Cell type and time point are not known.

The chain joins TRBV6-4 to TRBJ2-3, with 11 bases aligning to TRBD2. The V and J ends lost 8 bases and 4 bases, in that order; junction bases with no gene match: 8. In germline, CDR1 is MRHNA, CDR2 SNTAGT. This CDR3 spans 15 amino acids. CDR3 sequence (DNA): TGTGCCAGCCCCGTTAGCGGGGGGGATGCAGATACGCAGTATTTT. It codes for CASPVSGGDADTQYF.

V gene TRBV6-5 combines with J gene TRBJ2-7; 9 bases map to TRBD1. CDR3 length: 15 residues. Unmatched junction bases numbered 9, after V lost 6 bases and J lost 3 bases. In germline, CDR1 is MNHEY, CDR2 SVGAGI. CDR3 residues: CASSRTGTGYYEQYV. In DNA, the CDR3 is TGTGCCAGCAGCCGGACCGGGACAGGGTACTACGAGCAGTACGTC.

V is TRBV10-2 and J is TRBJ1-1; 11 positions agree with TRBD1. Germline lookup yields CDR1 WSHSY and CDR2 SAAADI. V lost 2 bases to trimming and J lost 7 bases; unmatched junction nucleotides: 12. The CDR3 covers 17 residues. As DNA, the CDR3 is TGCGCCAGCAGTGAGCCTCTGGACAGGGGGCAAGGAAATGAAGCTTTCTTT. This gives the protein CASSEPLDRGQGNEAFF.

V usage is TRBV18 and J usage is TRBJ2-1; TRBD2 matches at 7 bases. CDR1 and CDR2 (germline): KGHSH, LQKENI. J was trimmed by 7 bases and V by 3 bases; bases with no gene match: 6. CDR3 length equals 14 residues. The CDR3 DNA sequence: TGTGCCAGCTCACCGCCTAGGACTAGAAATGAGCAGTTCTTC. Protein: CASSPPRTRNEQFF.

CDR3 amino acids: CSVVRRQQKGQRYEQYV. The CDR3 DNA is TGTAGCGTTGTCAGGCGACAGCAGAAGGGACAGAGATACGAGCAGTACGTC. This chain joins TRBV29-1 and TRBJ2-7; TRBD1 aligns across 7 bases. CDR3 length equals 17 residues. Germline V gives CDR1 SQVTM, CDR2 ANQGSEA.

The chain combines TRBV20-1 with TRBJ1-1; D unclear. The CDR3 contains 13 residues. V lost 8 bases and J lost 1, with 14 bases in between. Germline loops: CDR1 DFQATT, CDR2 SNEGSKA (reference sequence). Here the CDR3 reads CSPKGSQNTEAFF. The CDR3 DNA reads TGCAGTCCCAAAGGCTCGCAGAACACTGAAGCTTTCTTT.

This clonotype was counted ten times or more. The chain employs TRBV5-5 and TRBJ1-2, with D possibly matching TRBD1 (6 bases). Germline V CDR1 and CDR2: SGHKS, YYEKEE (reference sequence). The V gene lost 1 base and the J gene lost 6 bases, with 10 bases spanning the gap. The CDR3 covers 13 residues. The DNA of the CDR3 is TGTGCCAGCAGCTTGCTGGGGGCGGATGGCTACACCTTC. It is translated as CASSLLGADGYTF.

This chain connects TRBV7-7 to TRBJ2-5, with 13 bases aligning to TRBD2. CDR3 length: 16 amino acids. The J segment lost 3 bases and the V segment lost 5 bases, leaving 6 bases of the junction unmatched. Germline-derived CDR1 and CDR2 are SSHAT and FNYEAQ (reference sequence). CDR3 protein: CASSIGLAGAEETQYF. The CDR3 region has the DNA TGTGCCAGCAGCATAGGACTAGCGGGGGCGGAAGAGACCCAGTACTTC.

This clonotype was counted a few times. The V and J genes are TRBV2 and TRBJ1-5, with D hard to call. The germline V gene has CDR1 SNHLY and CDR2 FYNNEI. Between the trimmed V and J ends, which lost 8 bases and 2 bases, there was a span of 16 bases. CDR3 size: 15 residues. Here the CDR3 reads CASVVQRGGNQPQHF. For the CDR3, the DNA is TGTGCCAGCGTGGTCCAACGGGGTGGCAATCAGCCCCAGCATTTT.

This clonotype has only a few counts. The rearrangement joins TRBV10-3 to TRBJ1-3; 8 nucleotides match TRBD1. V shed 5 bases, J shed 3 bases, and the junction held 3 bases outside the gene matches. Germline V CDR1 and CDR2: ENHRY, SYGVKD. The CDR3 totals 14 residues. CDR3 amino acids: CAISLGQGGNTIYF. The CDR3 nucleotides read TGTGCCATCAGTCTTGGACAGGGTGGAAACACCATATATTTT.

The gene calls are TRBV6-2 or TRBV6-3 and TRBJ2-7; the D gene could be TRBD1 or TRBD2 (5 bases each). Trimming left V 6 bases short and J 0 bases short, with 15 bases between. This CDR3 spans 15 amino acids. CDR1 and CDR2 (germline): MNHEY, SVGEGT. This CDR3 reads CASRIRDGSSYEQYF. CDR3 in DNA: TGTGCCAGCAGAATCCGGGACGGTAGCTCCTACGAGCAGTACTTC.

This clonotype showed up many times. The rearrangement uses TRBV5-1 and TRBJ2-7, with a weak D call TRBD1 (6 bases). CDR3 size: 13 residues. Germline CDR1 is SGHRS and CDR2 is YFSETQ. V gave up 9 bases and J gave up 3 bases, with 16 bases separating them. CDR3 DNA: TGCGCCACTAGAGCCGGACAGCGCTACGAGCAGTACTTC. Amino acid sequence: CATRAGQRYEQYF.

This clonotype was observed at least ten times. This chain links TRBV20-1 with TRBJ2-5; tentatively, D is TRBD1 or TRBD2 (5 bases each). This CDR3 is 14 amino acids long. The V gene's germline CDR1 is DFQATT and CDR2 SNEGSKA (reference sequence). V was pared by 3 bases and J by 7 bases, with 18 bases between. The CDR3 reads CSARKGGTRGTQYF. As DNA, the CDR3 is TGCAGTGCTAGGAAAGGTGGGACCCGTGGGACCCAGTACTTC.

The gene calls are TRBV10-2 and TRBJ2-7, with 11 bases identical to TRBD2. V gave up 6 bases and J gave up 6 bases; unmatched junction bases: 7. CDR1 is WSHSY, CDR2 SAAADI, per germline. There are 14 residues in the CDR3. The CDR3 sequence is CASSHTSGGAEQYF. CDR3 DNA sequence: TGCGCCAGCAGCCACACTAGCGGGGGCGCCGAGCAGTACTTC.

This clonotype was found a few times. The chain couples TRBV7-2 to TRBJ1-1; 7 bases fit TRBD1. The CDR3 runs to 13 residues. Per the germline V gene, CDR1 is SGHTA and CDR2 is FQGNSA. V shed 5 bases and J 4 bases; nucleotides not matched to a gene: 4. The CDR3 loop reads CASSQGTATEAFF. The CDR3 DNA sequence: TGTGCCAGCAGCCAGGGGACAGCCACTGAAGCTTTCTTT. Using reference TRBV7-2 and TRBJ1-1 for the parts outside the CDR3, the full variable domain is GAGVSQSPSNKVTEKGKDVELRCDPISGHTALYWYRQSLGQGLEFLIYFQGNSAPDKSGLPSDRFSAERTGGSVSTLTIQRTQQEDSAVYLCASSQGTATEAFFGQGTRLTVV.

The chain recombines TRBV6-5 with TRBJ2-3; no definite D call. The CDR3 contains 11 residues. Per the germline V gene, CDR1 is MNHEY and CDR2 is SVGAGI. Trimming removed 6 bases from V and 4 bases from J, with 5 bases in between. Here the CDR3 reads CASRIADTQYF. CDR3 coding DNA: TGTGCCAGCAGAATTGCAGATACGCAGTATTTT.

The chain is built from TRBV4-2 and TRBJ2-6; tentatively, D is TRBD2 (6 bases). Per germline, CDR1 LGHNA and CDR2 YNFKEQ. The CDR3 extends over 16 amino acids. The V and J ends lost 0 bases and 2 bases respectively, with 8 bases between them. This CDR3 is CASSQEAGTGANVLTF. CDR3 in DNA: TGTGCCAGCAGCCAAGAGGCGGGAACTGGGGCCAACGTCCTGACTTTC.

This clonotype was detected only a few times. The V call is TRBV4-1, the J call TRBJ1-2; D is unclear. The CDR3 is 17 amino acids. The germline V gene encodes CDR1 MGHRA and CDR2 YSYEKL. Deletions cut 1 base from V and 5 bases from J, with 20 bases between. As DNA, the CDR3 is TGCGCCAGCAGCCAAGCGCTTTTGTGGCACCGGGATTATGGCTACACCTTC. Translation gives CASSQALLWHRDYGYTF.

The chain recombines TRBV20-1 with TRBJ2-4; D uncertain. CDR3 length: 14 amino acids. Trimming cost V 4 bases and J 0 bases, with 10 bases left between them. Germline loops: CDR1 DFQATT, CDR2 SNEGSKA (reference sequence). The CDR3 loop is CSANPGLAKNIQYF. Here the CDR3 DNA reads TGCAGTGCTAATCCAGGCTTAGCCAAAAACATTCAGTACTTC.

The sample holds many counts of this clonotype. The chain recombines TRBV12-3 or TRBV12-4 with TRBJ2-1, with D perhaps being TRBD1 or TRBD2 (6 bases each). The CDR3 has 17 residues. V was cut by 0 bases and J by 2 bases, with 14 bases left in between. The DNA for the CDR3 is TGTGCCAGCAGTTTAGCGGAGGGGGGTCGCGCCTACAATGAGCAGTTCTTC. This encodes CASSLAEGGRAYNEQFF.

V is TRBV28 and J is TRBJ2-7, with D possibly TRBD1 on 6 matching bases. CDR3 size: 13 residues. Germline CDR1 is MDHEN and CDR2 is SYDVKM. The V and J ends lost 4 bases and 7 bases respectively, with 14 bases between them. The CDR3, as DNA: TGTGCCAGCAGTTATCGGATAGGGACAGAGCAGTACGTC. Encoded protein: CASSYRIGTEQYV.

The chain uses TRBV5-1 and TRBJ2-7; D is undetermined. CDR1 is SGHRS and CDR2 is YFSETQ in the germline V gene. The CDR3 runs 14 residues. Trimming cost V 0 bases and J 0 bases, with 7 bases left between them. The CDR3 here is CASSLVPSSYEQYF. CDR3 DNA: TGCGCCAGCAGCTTGGTACCCAGCTCCTACGAGCAGTACTTC.

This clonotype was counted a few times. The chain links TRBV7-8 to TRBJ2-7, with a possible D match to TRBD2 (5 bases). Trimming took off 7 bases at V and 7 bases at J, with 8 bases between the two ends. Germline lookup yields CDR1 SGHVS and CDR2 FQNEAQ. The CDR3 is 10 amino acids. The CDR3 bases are TGTGCCAGCATCCGGGGAGAGCAGTACGTC. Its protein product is CASIRGEQYV.

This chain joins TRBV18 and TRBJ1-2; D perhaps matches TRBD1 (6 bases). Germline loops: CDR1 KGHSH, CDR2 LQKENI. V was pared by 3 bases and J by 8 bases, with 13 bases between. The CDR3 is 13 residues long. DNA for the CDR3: TGTGCCAGCTCACCCGGTACACAGGGAGGCTACACCTTC. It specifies CASSPGTQGGYTF.

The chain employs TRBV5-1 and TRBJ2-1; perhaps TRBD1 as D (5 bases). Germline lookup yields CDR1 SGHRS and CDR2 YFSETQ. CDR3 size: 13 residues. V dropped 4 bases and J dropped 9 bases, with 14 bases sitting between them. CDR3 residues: CASSPREKGEQFF. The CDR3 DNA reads TGCGCCAGCAGCCCCAGGGAAAAGGGTGAGCAGTTCTTC.

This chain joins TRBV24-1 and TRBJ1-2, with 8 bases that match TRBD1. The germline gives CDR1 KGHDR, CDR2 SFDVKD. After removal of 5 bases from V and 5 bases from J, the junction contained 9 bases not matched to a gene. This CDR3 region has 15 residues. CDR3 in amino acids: CATSGPDRGEYGYTF. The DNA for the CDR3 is TGTGCCACCAGTGGCCCCGACAGGGGAGAATATGGCTACACCTTC.

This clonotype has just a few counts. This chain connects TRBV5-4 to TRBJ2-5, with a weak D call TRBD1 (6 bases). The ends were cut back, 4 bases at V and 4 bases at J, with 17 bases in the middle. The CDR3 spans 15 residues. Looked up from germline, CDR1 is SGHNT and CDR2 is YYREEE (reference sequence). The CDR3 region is CASSQDLQGPETQYF. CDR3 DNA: TGTGCCAGCAGCCAAGACCTACAGGGTCCAGAGACCCAGTACTTC.